This T cell receptor beta chain was observed in a study of vaccination and CD4 T cells after COVID-19. TCRdb ran MiXCR on the PCR reads and lists one entry per CDR3 protein. This table holds about 18,000 distinct CDR3 sequences, approximately 60% found once. V lost 5 bases to trimming and J lost 5 bases; unmatched junction nucleotides: 6. The CDR3 is made up of 15 amino acids. The V gene's germline CDR1 is MNHNS and CDR2 SASEGT. The V gene is TRBV6-1, the J gene TRBJ1-5; TRBD1 aligns across 10 bases. The TCR comes from a human donor who had recovered from COVID-19. The sample was CD4+ T cells from blood, taken after SARS-CoV-2 vaccination. This CDR3 is CASSRDRGLDQPQHF. The CDR3 DNA sequence: TGTGCCAGCAGTCGGGACAGGGGATTGGATCAGCCCCAGCATTTT.